The next 11 T cell receptor beta chains were all read from a single sample in a study of cytotoxic CD8 clonotypes in ibrutinib-treated CLL. Sequenced by immunoSEQ multiplex PCR; TCRdb stores in-frame clones only, minus some. The sample carries roughly 180,000 clones, more than 80% recorded once. The input for sequencing was PBMCs, taken after 24 months of ibrutinib treatment. Receptors originate from a human donor with chronic lymphocytic leukemia.

V is TRBV15 and J is TRBJ1-2; D is unresolved. Germline-derived CDR1 and CDR2 are LNHNV and YYDKDF (reference sequence). Trimming took 1 base from V and 7 from J, leaving 19 bases between them. This CDR3 is built from 16 residues. The CDR3 here is CATSRVTFGPLTGYTF. CDR3 sequence (DNA): TGTGCCACCAGCAGAGTGACCTTTGGGCCCCTAACTGGCTACACCTTC.

This chain joins TRBV14 and TRBJ2-7, with TRBD2 matching 13 bases. J gave up 2 bases and V 2 bases, and 3 bases lay outside the gene matches. The CDR3 has 16 amino acids. CDR1 and CDR2 (germline): SGHDN, FVKESK. The chain's CDR3 is CASSQRLAGGPYEQYF. The DNA of the CDR3 is TGTGCCAGCAGCCAACGACTAGCGGGAGGCCCCTACGAGCAGTACTTC.

This clone appeared a few times. V gene TRBV7-3 combines with J gene TRBJ2-3; 11 positions agree with TRBD2. The germline gives CDR1 SGHTA, CDR2 FQGTGA. Trimming at V came to 8 bases and at J to 7 bases, leaving 11 bases not matched to a gene. This CDR3 has 15 amino acids. CDR3: CASSLASGRPNTQYF. Here the CDR3 DNA reads TGTGCCAGCTCCCTGGCTAGCGGGAGGCCCAATACGCAGTATTTT.

The gene calls are TRBV7-9 and TRBJ1-2; D gene uncertain. Trimming removed 2 bases from V and 5 bases from J, with 6 bases in between. In germline, CDR1 is SEHNR, CDR2 FQNEAQ (reference sequence). The length of the CDR3 is 12 residues. The CDR3 DNA is TGTGCCAGCAGCTTAACCGGGTATGGCTACACCTTC. Residues: CASSLTGYGYTF.

V usage is TRBV5-6 and J usage is TRBJ1-6; 8 bases are a match to TRBD1. CDR3 length: 15 amino acids. With V trimmed by 2 bases and J by 13 bases, 11 bases remained unmatched. From germline, CDR1 is SGHDT and CDR2 YYEEEE. The CDR3 DNA follows: TGTGCCAGCAGCTTTACCGGGACAGGCATTTATCCCCTCCACTTT. Protein sequence: CASSFTGTGIYPLHF.

The chain joins TRBV27 to TRBJ1-2; 12 nucleotides line up with TRBD1. The CDR3 runs 15 residues. With 4 bases clipped from V and 8 bases from J, the junction kept 8 bases outside the gene matches. The V gene's germline CDR1 is MNHEY and CDR2 SMNVEV (reference sequence). CDR3 sequence: CASSSPGQGAKGYTF. DNA of the CDR3: TGTGCCAGCAGTTCCCCGGGACAGGGGGCTAAAGGCTACACCTTC.

This clone turned up a few times. The chain uses TRBV5-1 and TRBJ2-7; perhaps D is TRBD1 or TRBD2 (5 bases each). Trimming took 6 bases from V and 7 from J, leaving 17 bases between them. The CDR3 runs 13 residues. Germline CDR1 is SGHRS and CDR2 is YFSETQ. The CDR3 coding sequence is TGCGCCAGCAACTCCGGGACGGCTGGTGAGCAGTACTTC. It encodes CASNSGTAGEQYF.

V and J are TRBV11-2 and TRBJ1-3, with no clear D. Trimming removed 5 bases at V and 4 bases at J, with 15 bases between. The CDR3 contains 15 residues. Germline V gene sequence: CDR1 SGHAT, CDR2 FQNNGV. For the CDR3, the DNA is TGTGCCAGCAGCGCAATCGGGTCGGCAGGAAACACCATATATTTT. Translation: CASSAIGSAGNTIYF.

This chain connects TRBV5-1 to TRBJ2-1, with TRBD2 matching 9 bases. Per germline, CDR1 SGHRS and CDR2 YFSETQ. With V trimmed by 5 bases and J by 0 bases, 9 bases remained unmatched. This CDR3 comprises 17 residues. Here the CDR3 DNA reads TGCGCCAGCAGTATGAAGCGGGGGGAACTCTCCTACAATGAGCAGTTCTTC. This gives the protein CASSMKRGELSYNEQFF.

This clone was observed at least ten times. The chain has TRBV6-1 and TRBJ1-3; D is uncertain. CDR3 size: 15 residues. The germline gives CDR1 MNHNS, CDR2 SASEGT. Trimming pared 3 bases from V and 0 bases from J, leaving 9 bases between. CDR3 amino acids: CASSEEPSSGNTIYF. The CDR3 DNA sequence: TGTGCCAGCAGTGAGGAACCGAGCTCTGGAAACACCATATATTTT.

The chain employs TRBV2 and TRBJ2-7, with D perhaps matching TRBD1 (5 bases). The CDR3 is 13 amino acids. V was pared by 7 bases and J by 4 bases, with 14 bases between. CDR1 SNHLY and CDR2 FYNNEI come from the germline V gene. CDR3 coding DNA: TGTGCCAGCAACCAGGGTGGCGTGTACGAGCAGTACTTC. Translation: CASNQGGVYEQYF.